Included here is one T cell receptor (beta chain) sequence, with context. The authors sequenced TCR beta from blood CD8+ and CD4+ T cells. RNA amounts of roughly 0.45 to 1 ug underwent reverse transcription with random hexamers. Across 54 Vbeta and 13 Jbeta, TCR beta CDR3 was amplified with immunoSEQ multiplex PCR. TCRdb analysed the immunoSEQ multiplex PCR reads with MiXCR anew, one entry per CDR3 protein. The repertoire includes approximately 53,000 distinct CDR3 sequences, 93% of them detected once, and around 0.49% sits in the top ten. The sample originates from a study of CD8 T cells in Susac syndrome. This CDR3 has 14 residues. Trimming stripped 5 bases from V and 1 base from J, with 13 bases between. Per germline, CDR1 SGDLS and CDR2 YYNGEE.

The chain links TRBV9 to TRBJ2-7; weak D call: TRBD1 (6 bases). The clonotype originates from a human donor with multiple sclerosis. The sample taken for sequencing was CD8+ T cells from PBMCs. CDR3 sequence: CASSPGQLSYEQYF. The CDR3 DNA reads TGTGCCAGCAGTCCAGGACAGCTTTCCTACGAGCAGTACTTC.